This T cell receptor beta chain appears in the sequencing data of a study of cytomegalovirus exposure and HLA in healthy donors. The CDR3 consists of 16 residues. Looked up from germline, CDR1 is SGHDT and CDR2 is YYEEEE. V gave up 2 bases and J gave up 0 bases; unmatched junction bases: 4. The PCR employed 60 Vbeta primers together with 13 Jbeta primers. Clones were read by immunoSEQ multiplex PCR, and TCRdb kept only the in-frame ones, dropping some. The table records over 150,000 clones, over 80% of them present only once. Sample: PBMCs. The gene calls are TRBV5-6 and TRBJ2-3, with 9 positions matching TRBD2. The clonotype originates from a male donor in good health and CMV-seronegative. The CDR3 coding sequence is TGTGCCAGCAGCTTTAGCGGGGGTGCTAGCACAGATACGCAGTATTTT. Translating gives CASSFSGGASTDTQYF. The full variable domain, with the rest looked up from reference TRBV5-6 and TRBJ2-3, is DAGVTQSPTHLIKTRGQQVTLRCSPKSGHDTVSWYQQALGQGPQFIFQYYEEEERQRGNFPDRFSGHQFPNYSSELNVNALLLGDSALYLCASSFSGGASTDTQYFGPGTRLTVL.